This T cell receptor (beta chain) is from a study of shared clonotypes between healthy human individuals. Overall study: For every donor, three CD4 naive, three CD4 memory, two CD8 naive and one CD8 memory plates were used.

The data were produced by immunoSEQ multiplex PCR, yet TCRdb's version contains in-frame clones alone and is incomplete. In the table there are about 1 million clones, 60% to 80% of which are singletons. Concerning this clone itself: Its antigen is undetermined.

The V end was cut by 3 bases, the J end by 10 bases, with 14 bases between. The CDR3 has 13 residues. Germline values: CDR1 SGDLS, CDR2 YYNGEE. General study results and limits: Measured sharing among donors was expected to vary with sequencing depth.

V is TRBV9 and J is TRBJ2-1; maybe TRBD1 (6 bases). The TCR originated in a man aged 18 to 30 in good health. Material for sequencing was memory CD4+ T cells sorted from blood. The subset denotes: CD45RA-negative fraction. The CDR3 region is CASSGTAGTEQFF. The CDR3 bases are TGTGCCAGCAGCGGAACCGCCGGGACAGAGCAGTTCTTC.